This TCR beta chain was captured in a study of control samples from healthy donors and cancer patients. Only in-frame clones appear in the TCRdb table, and some are missing; sequencing was by immunoSEQ multiplex PCR. The data show some 57,000 clones, with 90% to 95% seen just once and about 2.4% held by the top ten. CDR1 and CDR2 from the germline V gene are MGHRA and YSYEKL. Deletions cut 2 bases from V and 6 bases from J, with 13 bases between. This CDR3 comprises 14 residues. The material sequenced was blood. The clonotype was recovered from a man younger than 40 in good health. The chain has TRBV4-1 and TRBJ1-1, with D unresolved. CDR3 in DNA: TGCGCCAGCAGCCAAAAGGGCGAAGTCGCTGAAGCTTTCTTT. It is translated as CASSQKGEVAEAFF.